These T cell receptor beta chains were read from a single sample in a study of blood T cell repertoires in COVID-19. Profiled with immunoSEQ multiplex PCR; TCRdb holds only in-frame clones, not every one. The sample comprises approximately 100,000 clones, roughly 82% of which are singletons, and about 5% rests with the top ten. The sample taken for sequencing was peripheral blood. These TCRs come from a man in his sixties with acute or convalescent COVID-19. Both conserved end residues are part of each CDR3. The D gene is left open where the match is weak. Clone size is given for some rows only: seen once, a few or many times, or a class if the clone is expanded.

clone_size	d_call	v_call	j_call	cdr3_nt	cdr3_aa
.	.	TRBV10-2	TRBJ1-2	TGCGCCAGCAGTGATGACAGACTCTATGGCTACACCTTC	CASSDDRLYGYTF
.	TRBD1	TRBV9	TRBJ2-2	TGTGCCAGCAGCGGACAGGGGAACACCGGGGAGCTGTTTTTT	CASSGQGNTGELFF
.	.	TRBV30	TRBJ1-5	TGTGCCTGGAGTGTACTCTATCAGCCCCAGCATTTT	CAWSVLYQPQHF
.	TRBD1	TRBV5-5	TRBJ1-2	TGTGCCAGCAGATCCACAGGGGGCGACTATGGCTACACCTTC	CASRSTGGDYGYTF
.	TRBD1	TRBV18	TRBJ1-2	TGTGCCAGCTCAGCGACAGGGGCCCTCAATGGCTACACCTTC	CASSATGALNGYTF
.	.	TRBV5-1	TRBJ2-3	TGCGCCAGCAGCTCTGGACAGACAGATACGCAGTATTTT	CASSSGQTDTQYF
few	.	TRBV4-2	TRBJ1-2	TGTGCCAGCAGCCAAGATCCGCACAAAAACTATGGCTACACCTTC	CASSQDPHKNYGYTF
.	TRBD1	TRBV9	TRBJ1-2	TGTGCCAGCAGCGTAGGAGCAGGGGGTAACTATGGCTACACCTTC	CASSVGAGGNYGYTF
.	.	TRBV18	TRBJ2-7	TGTGCCAGCTCACCCAAGCGGGACACCTCCTACGAGCAGTACTTC	CASSPKRDTSYEQYF
.	TRBD1	TRBV2	TRBJ1-6	TGTGCCAGCAGCCTCACCTCGACAGGGGGTTACTCACCCCTCCACTTT	CASSLTSTGGYSPLHF
.	.	TRBV30	TRBJ1-1	TGTGCCTGGAGTGTGGGAGGGGACACTGAAGCTTTCTTT	CAWSVGGDTEAFF
few	.	TRBV11-2	TRBJ2-7	TGTGCCAGCAGCTTAGAACAGGTGAACGAGCAGTACTTC	CASSLEQVNEQYF
few	TRBD1	TRBV5-1	TRBJ1-1	TGCGCCAGCAGTCGGACAGGGGAGACTGAAGCTTTCTTT	CASSRTGETEAFF
.	.	TRBV6-2/TRBV6-3	TRBJ2-3	TGTGCCAGCAGTTACTCGAAATTGGCAGGCTATCGCACAGATACGCAGTATTTT	CASSYSKLAGYRTDTQYF
.	.	TRBV28	TRBJ2-7	TGTGCCAGCAGTCCGATGTCCGGGAGTCGTTACGAGCAGTACTTC	CASSPMSGSRYEQYF
few	.	TRBV11-3	TRBJ2-1	TGTGCCAGCAGCCGTAGCGTTAGCTCCTACAATGAGCAGTTCTTC	CASSRSVSSYNEQFF
.	TRBD1	TRBV19	TRBJ1-2	TGTGCCAGCACGCCAGGGGGCCTCTATGGCTACACCTTC	CASTPGGLYGYTF
once	.	TRBV9	TRBJ2-2	TGTGCCAGCAGCGTAAGGACTCTGACTGGGGAGCTGTTTTTT	CASSVRTLTGELFF
.	TRBD2	TRBV6-5	TRBJ2-7	TGTGCCAGCATTGGGACTAGCGGGACTTCCTACGAGCAGTACTTC	CASIGTSGTSYEQYF
.	TRBD1	TRBV7-2	TRBJ1-6	TGTGCCAGCAGCTCCCGGGACAGGGCTGTGTCACCCCTCCACTTT	CASSSRDRAVSPLHF
.	TRBD2	TRBV9	TRBJ2-3	TGTGCCAGCAGCGTAGTTGCTAGCGGGAGGACAGATACGCAGTATTTT	CASSVVASGRTDTQYF
.	.	TRBV10-3	TRBJ2-3	TGTGCCATCAGTTTGGGGGGGGGCCGTGGAATTACAGATACGCAGTATTTT	CAISLGGGRGITDTQYF
once	TRBD1	TRBV5-1	TRBJ1-5	TGCGCCAGCAGCTTGGCTGGACAGGAGGGTCAGCCCCAGCATTTT	CASSLAGQEGQPQHF
.	.	TRBV7-8	TRBJ2-4	TGTGCCAGCAGCTTCCGCGGTCAAAACATTCAGTACTTC	CASSFRGQNIQYF
.	.	TRBV5-1	TRBJ2-7	TGCGCCAGCAGCTTCGGCCAGGGCACCTACGAGCAGTACTTC	CASSFGQGTYEQYF
.	.	TRBV5-1	TRBJ2-5	TGCGCCAGCAGCTTGACTGGAGGAAGGGAGACCCAGTACTTC	CASSLTGGRETQYF
.	TRBD1	TRBV7-3	TRBJ1-6	TGTGCCAGCAGTTCCCGAGAAGGGACAGGCCTTAATTCACCCCTCCACTTT	CASSSREGTGLNSPLHF
.	.	TRBV12-3/TRBV12-4	TRBJ2-7	TGTGCCAGCAGGGGACAACGGGAGCAGTACTTC	CASRGQREQYF
.	.	TRBV7-9	TRBJ1-1	TGTGCCAGCAGCCATCGGCGGACGGGGAGCACTGAAGCTTTCTTT	CASSHRRTGSTEAFF
.	.	TRBV28	TRBJ1-5	TGTGCCAGCAGTTTATGGAACAGCCCAGATCAGCCCCAGCATTTT	CASSLWNSPDQPQHF
.	.	TRBV9	TRBJ2-3	TGTGCCAGCAGCGTAGCAGGGGTCCCTAGCACAGATACGCAGTATTTT	CASSVAGVPSTDTQYF
.	.	TRBV18	TRBJ2-7	TGTGCCAGCTCACCTACCGGGACATCTCCCTACGAGCAGTACTTC	CASSPTGTSPYEQYF
.	.	TRBV10-3	TRBJ1-5	TGTGCCATCAGTGCAGCTATAGCGGGTAATCAGCCCCAGCATTTT	CAISAAIAGNQPQHF
.	.	TRBV5-1	TRBJ1-1	TGCGCCAGCAGCTTAAACGGCGGGGAACACCCAGCTTTCTTT	CASSLNGGEHPAFF
.	TRBD2	TRBV7-3	TRBJ2-3	TGTGCCAGCAGCTTAAGGGGTAGCGGGAGTGGGAATACGCAGTATTTT	CASSLRGSGSGNTQYF
.	.	TRBV7-2	TRBJ2-3	TGTGCCAGCAGCTTAGGAGTAGCGGCAAGGGTGGATACGCAGTATTTT	CASSLGVAARVDTQYF
.	TRBD1	TRBV5-1	TRBJ2-2	TGCGCCAGCAGCACCAGGGGGACCAACCCCCGGGAGCTGTTTTTT	CASSTRGTNPRELFF
.	.	TRBV7-6	TRBJ2-3	TGTGCCAGCAGCTTAGTACGGGACACAGATACGCAGTATTTT	CASSLVRDTDTQYF
few	TRBD2	TRBV24-1	TRBJ2-5	TGTGCCACCAGTGATTTTGTTCTAGCGGGAGGGCGGTCGAGAGAGACCCAGTACTTC	CATSDFVLAGGRSRETQYF
.	.	TRBV10-3	TRBJ1-4	TGTGCCATCAGTGAGTCGGCCGGGTTGGCTAATGAAAAACTGTTTTTT	CAISESAGLANEKLFF
.	.	TRBV29-1	TRBJ1-4	TGCAGCGTCACCACAGCGGGGGCGGTAGGTGAAAAACTGTTTTTT	CSVTTAGAVGEKLFF
.	.	TRBV6-5	TRBJ2-1	TGTGCCAGCAGTCCGAGGGATGAGCAGTTCTTC	CASSPRDEQFF
few	.	TRBV6-4	TRBJ2-3	TGTGCCAGCAGTGACTCGAGTTCGGGCGGGGGCACAGATACGCAGTATTTT	CASSDSSSGGGTDTQYF
.	.	TRBV2	TRBJ2-7	TGTGCCAGCAGTTACCGCGTCGAGCAGTACTTC	CASSYRVEQYF
.	.	TRBV4-1	TRBJ1-6	TGCGCCAGCAGTCAGCAACAGGCCGCCTATAATTCACCCCTCCACTTT	CASSQQQAAYNSPLHF
.	TRBD1	TRBV10-2	TRBJ1-1	TGCGCCAGCAGTGCGAGGGACAGGGTGGCCACTGAAGCTTTCTTT	CASSARDRVATEAFF
.	.	TRBV10-3	TRBJ2-2	TGTGCCATCAGTCCAGGACTCGGGAACACCGGGGAGCTGTTTTTT	CAISPGLGNTGELFF
.	.	TRBV7-2	TRBJ1-5	TGTGCCAGCAGCCCACCGGGGTTTTATCAGCCCCAGCATTTT	CASSPPGFYQPQHF
.	.	TRBV6-6	TRBJ2-2	TGTGCCAGCAGTTATCGAGCGGCCGGGGAGCTGTTTTTT	CASSYRAAGELFF
medium-sized	TRBD1	TRBV7-7	TRBJ2-5	TGTGCTAGCAGCCCTTGGGTCTATATAGGGACAGGGGCCTTAGAGACCCAGTACTTC	CASSPWVYIGTGALETQYF
.	.	TRBV9	TRBJ2-3	TGTGCCAGCAGCGTAGGGGGAGGCCCTAGCACAGATACGCAGTATTTT	CASSVGGGPSTDTQYF
.	.	TRBV28	TRBJ1-1	TGTGCCAGCACCCAAAGGGGTAGTGAAGCTTTCTTT	CASTQRGSEAFF
.	TRBD1	TRBV5-1	TRBJ2-7	TGCGCCAGCAGCCCAGGACAGGGACAGGACGAGCAGTACTTC	CASSPGQGQDEQYF
.	TRBD1	TRBV3-1/TRBV3-2	TRBJ2-3	TGTGCCAGCAGCCAGGGACAGGTCACAGATACGCAGTATTTT	CASSQGQVTDTQYF
.	.	TRBV3-1/TRBV3-2	TRBJ2-7	TGTGCCAGCAGCCAAGACTCGAGGCAGTCCTACGAGCAGTACTTC	CASSQDSRQSYEQYF